This is a list of T cell receptor beta chains from one sample in a study of T cell responses to AZD1222 COVID-19 vaccine. The method was immunoSEQ multiplex PCR; TCRdb's version includes in-frame clones alone and lacks a portion of them. The sample holds 90,000 to 130,000 clones, about 87% seen once. Here the sequenced sample was peripheral blood, taken on day 0 of AZD1222 vaccination. The receptors derive from an adult in good health. Each CDR3 is given with its conserved first and last residue. The D gene is left open where the match is weak. Clone size, where shown, is once, few, many, or a class for clones that have expanded.

d_call	v_call	clone_size	j_call	cdr3_aa
TRBD2	TRBV3-1/TRBV3-2	-	TRBJ2-1	CASSPLSAGGMTYNEQFF
-	TRBV5-1	-	TRBJ1-6	CASSLEQREYNSPLHF
-	TRBV11-3	-	TRBJ1-1	CASSFSGTTEAFF
-	TRBV15	-	TRBJ2-1	CATSRTSGRGRNEQFF
-	TRBV3-1/TRBV3-2	-	TRBJ1-3	CASSQDRTVRVSGNTIYF
-	TRBV5-1	-	TRBJ1-1	CASSPRDPNTEAFF
-	TRBV11-2	-	TRBJ1-4	CASSQQGRTNEKLFF
-	TRBV10-3	once	TRBJ2-7	CAISEYRGDYEQYF
-	TRBV6-5	few	TRBJ2-7	CASTPLPSYEQYF
-	TRBV6-5	-	TRBJ2-2	CASSYPPGELFF
-	TRBV30	once	TRBJ2-3	CAWRDGLTAQDTQYF
TRBD1	TRBV12-5	-	TRBJ1-2	CASGLDRDGYTF
TRBD2	TRBV19	-	TRBJ2-2	CASADSGGSNTGELFF
TRBD2	TRBV18	-	TRBJ2-5	CASSPVAGGPETQYF
-	TRBV18	-	TRBJ2-3	CASSPQLGGTDTQYF
TRBD1	TRBV18	-	TRBJ2-7	CASSPTGTGGLPYEQYF
TRBD1	TRBV3-1/TRBV3-2	-	TRBJ2-4	CASSAWDRSYQNIQYF
-	TRBV20-1	-	TRBJ2-3	CSLTGADTQYF
TRBD1	TRBV14	-	TRBJ1-1	CASSQASGGALAFF
TRBD2	TRBV7-2	-	TRBJ2-1	CASSTSGGGYNEQFF
TRBD1	TRBV19	-	TRBJ1-5	CASNSGQVDQPQHF
TRBD1	TRBV6-5	-	TRBJ2-7	CASRKAGQGFPEQYF
TRBD2	TRBV19	-	TRBJ2-2	CASSAGLAGDKNAGELFF
-	TRBV4-1	-	TRBJ2-1	CASSQIHPSHNEQFF
-	TRBV19	once	TRBJ1-1	CASISWATNTEAFF
TRBD1	TRBV30	-	TRBJ1-5	CAWSSQGGIGRNQPQHF
-	TRBV7-6	-	TRBJ2-1	CASSRQIGSYNEQFF
-	TRBV6-5	-	TRBJ2-7	CAGSRAGDSYEQYF
-	TRBV6-5	-	TRBJ2-7	CASSYSAPPSSYEQYF
TRBD1	TRBV4-1	-	TRBJ1-2	CASSQDLTGGDGYTF
-	TRBV15	once	TRBJ1-2	CATSVPGGDYGYTF
-	TRBV6-5	-	TRBJ1-2	CASPNRRAGDYGYTF
-	TRBV3-1/TRBV3-2	-	TRBJ1-1	CASSPAGGAPEAFF
-	TRBV3-1/TRBV3-2	-	TRBJ2-2	CASSPGQGLNTGELFF
TRBD1	TRBV18	once	TRBJ2-5	CASSPRQGTQETQYF
TRBD1	TRBV11-2	-	TRBJ2-2	CASSPGTGNTGELFF
TRBD1	TRBV5-4	-	TRBJ1-1	CASSSGQGANTEAFF
-	TRBV5-6	-	TRBJ2-7	CASSLAPLSYEQYF
TRBD1	TRBV19	-	TRBJ2-7	CASRDRASYEQYF
TRBD2	TRBV9	-	TRBJ2-5	CASSVSGRGRETQYF
TRBD1	TRBV6-5	-	TRBJ1-2	CASSPGQVYGYTF
-	TRBV2	-	TRBJ2-2	CASKDRVGTGELFF
-	TRBV15	-	TRBJ2-3	CATSREGDTQYF
TRBD2	TRBV19	-	TRBJ2-1	CASSGRARDEQFF
-	TRBV28	few	TRBJ2-2	CASSLLTGELFF
-	TRBV3-1/TRBV3-2	-	TRBJ2-4	CASSQVAPSAKNIQYF